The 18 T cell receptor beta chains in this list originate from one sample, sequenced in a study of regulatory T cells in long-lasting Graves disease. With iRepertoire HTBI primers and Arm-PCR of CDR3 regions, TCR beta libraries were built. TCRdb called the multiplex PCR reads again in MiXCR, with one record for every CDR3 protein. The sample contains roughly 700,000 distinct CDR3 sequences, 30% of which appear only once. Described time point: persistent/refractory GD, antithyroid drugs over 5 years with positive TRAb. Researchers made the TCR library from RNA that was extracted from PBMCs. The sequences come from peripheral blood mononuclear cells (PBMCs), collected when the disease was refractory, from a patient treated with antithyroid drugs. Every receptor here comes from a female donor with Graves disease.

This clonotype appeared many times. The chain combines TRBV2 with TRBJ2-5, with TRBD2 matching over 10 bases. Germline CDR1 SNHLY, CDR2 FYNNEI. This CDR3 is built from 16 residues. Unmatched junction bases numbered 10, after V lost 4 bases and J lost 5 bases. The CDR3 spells CASSAGAAGGPETQYF. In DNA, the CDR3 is TGTGCCAGCAGTGCGGGTGCAGCGGGAGGGCCGGAGACCCAGTACTTC.

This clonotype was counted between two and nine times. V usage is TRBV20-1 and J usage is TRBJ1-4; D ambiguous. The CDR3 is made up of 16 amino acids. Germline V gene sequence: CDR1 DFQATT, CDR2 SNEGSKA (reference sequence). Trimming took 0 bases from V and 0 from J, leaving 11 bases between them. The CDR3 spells CSAREWQDTTNEKLFF. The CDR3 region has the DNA TGCAGTGCTAGAGAATGGCAGGATACAACTAATGAAAAACTGTTTTTT.

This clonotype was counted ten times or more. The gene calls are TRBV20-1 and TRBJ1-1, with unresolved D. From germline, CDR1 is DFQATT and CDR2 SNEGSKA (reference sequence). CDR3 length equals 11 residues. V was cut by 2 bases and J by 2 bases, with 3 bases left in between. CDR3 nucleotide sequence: TGCAGTGCTAGACAAAACACTGAAGCTTTCTTT. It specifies CSARQNTEAFF.

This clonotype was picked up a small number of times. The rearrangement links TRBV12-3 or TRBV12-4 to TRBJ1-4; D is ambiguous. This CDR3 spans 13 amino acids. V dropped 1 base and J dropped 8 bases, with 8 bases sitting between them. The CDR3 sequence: CASSLGRGEKLFF. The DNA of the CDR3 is TGTGCCAGCAGTTTAGGACGTGGGGAAAAACTGTTTTTT.

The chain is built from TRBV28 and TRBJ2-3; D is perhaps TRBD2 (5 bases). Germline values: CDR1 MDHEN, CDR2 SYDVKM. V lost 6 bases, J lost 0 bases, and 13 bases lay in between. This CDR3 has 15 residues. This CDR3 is CASSLSGPSTDTQYF. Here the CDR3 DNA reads TGTGCCAGCAGCCTCAGCGGACCCAGCACAGATACGCAGTATTTT.

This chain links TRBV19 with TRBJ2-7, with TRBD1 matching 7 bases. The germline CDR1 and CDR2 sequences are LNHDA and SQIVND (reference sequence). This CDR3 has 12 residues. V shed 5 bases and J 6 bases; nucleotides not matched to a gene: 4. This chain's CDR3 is CASSSGTAEQYF. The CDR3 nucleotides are TGTGCCAGTAGTTCCGGGACAGCCGAGCAGTACTTC.

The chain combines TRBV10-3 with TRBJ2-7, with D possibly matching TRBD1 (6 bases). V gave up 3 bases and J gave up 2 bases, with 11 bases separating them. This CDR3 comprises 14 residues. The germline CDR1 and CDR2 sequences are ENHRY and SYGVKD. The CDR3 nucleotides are TGTGCCATCAGTGATAGGCAGGGGACCTACGAGCAGTACTTC. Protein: CAISDRQGTYEQYF.

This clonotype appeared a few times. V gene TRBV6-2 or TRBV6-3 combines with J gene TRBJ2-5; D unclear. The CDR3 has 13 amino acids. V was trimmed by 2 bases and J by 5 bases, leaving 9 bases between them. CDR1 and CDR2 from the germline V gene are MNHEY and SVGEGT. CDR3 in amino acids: CASSYPAIETQYF. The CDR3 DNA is TGTGCCAGCAGTTACCCCGCTATTGAGACCCAGTACTTC.

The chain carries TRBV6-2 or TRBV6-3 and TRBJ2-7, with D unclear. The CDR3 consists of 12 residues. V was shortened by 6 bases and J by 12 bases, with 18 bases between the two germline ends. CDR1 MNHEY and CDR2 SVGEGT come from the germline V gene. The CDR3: CASREGPNQPYF. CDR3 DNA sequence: TGTGCCAGCAGGGAAGGACCTAACCAGCCGTACTTC.

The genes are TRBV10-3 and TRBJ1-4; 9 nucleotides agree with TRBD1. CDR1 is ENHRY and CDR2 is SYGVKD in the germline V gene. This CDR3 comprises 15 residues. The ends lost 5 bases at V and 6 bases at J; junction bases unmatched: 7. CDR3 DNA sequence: TGTGCCATCAGTCCTAATACAGGGGGCGATGAAAAACTGTTTTTT. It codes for CAISPNTGGDEKLFF.

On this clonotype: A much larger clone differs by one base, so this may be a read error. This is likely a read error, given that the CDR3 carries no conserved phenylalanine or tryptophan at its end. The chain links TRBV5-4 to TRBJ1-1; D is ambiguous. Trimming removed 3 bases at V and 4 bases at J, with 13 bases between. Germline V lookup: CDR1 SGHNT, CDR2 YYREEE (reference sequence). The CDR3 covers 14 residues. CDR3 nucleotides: TGTGCCAGCAGCTCCAGGACGACGCGCACTGAAGCTTTCCTT. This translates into CASSSRTTRTEAFL.

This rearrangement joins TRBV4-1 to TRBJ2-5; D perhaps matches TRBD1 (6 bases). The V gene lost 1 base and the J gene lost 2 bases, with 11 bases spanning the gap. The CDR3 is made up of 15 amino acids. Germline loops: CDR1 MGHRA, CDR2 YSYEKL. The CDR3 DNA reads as TGCGCCAGCAGCCAAGGTCCTCAGGGGCAAGAGACCCAGTACTTC. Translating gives CASSQGPQGQETQYF.

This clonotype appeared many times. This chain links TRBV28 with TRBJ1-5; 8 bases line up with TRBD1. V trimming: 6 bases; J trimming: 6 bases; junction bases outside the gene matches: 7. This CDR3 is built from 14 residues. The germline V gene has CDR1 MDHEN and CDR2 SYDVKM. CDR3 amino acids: CASRGQAEGQPQHF. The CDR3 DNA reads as TGTGCCAGCAGGGGACAGGCGGAGGGTCAGCCCCAGCATTTT.

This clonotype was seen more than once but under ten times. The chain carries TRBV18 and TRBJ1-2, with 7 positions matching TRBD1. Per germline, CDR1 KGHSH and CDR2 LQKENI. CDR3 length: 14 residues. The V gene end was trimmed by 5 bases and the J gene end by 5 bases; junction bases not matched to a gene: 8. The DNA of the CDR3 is TGTGCCAGCTCAGCCTCACAGGGGCAGTATGGCTACACCTTC. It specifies CASSASQGQYGYTF.

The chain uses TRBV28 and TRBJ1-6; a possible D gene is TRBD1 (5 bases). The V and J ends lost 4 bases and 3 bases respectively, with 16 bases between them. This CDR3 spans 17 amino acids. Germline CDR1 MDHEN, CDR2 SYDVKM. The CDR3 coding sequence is TGTGCCAGCAGTTCCCGACCACAAAGGGGCTATAATTCACCCCTCCACTTT. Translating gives CASSSRPQRGYNSPLHF.

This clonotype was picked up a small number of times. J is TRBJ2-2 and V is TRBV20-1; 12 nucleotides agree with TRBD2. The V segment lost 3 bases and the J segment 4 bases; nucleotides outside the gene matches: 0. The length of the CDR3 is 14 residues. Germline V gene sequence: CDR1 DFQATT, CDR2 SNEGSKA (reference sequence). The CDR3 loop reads CSARGLAGTGELFF. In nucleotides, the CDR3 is TGCAGTGCTAGGGGACTAGCGGGCACCGGGGAGCTGTTTTTT.

CDR3 loop: CASSLEEVVGYEQYF. The DNA of the CDR3 is TGTGCCAGCAGCTTAGAAGAGGTCGTGGGTTACGAGCAGTACTTC. V usage is TRBV11-2 and J usage is TRBJ2-7; D gene ambiguous. V was cut by 0 bases and J by 4 bases, with 13 bases left in between. Germline V lookup: CDR1 SGHAT, CDR2 FQNNGV. This CDR3 contains 15 residues.

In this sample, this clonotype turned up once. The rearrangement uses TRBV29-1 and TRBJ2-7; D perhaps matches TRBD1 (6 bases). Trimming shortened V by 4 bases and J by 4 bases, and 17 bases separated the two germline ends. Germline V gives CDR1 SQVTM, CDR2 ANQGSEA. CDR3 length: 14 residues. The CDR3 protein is CSVVYVSGEYEQYF. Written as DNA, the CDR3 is TGCAGCGTTGTGTATGTTTCAGGGGAGTACGAGCAGTACTTC.